This T cell receptor (beta chain) came from a study of T cell repertoires in cytomegalovirus infection. In TCRdb, the reads were re-called with MiXCR into one record per CDR3 protein. This table holds hundreds of thousands of distinct CDR3 sequences, about 30% found once. Trimming at V came to 3 bases and at J to 3 bases, leaving 3 bases not matched to a gene. CDR1 and CDR2 (germline): MDHEN, SYDVKM. This CDR3 region has 15 residues. This clonotype came up a few times. Its antigen is still unknown. This specimen was cultured PBMCs, taken from culture after CMV antigen stimulation. This clonotype was sampled from a human donor in good health (CMV status not recorded). Some clones in this sample may be carry-over from other donors' samples. The chain carries TRBV28 and TRBJ2-5; 11 nucleotides align to TRBD2. The CDR3 coding sequence is TGTGCCAGCAGTTTCCTGGGACTAGCGGAAGAGACCCAGTACTTC. Translating it yields CASSFLGLAEETQYF.